This entry describes one T cell receptor (beta chain). The target antigen is unknown. Sequence at one end of the junction differs from germline and may be a read error. MiXCR, applied by TCRdb to the PCR reads, yields one record per CDR3 protein. The sample contains some 97,000 distinct CDR3 sequences, 36% of which appear only once. The data belong to a study of molecular identifiers for immune sequencing clone quantification. Regarding the study as a whole: Over 99% of effector molecules, yet under 1% of naive-cell molecules, were held by clones above 20 RNA copies.

The CDR3 length is 14 residues. Germline V lookup: CDR1 LGHDT, CDR2 YNNKEL (reference sequence). The TCR was taken from a human donor in good health. Some libraries in this study had Jurkat cell RNA spiked in. The sequenced sample consisted of naive CD8+ T cells from blood, with Jurkat cell RNA spiked in. Subset specified: FACS-sorted CD8+CD4-CCR7+CD45RA+ naive T cells. This chain joins TRBV3-1 and TRBJ2-2; no definite D call. The DNA of the CDR3 is TGTGACAGCAGCCCCCCTGAAGTCACCGGGGAGCTGTTTTTT. This codes for CDSSPPEVTGELFF. The complete variable domain, with remaining parts taken from reference TRBV3-1 and TRBJ2-2, reads DTAVSQTPKYLVTQMGNDKSIKCEQNLGHDTMYWYKQDSKKFLKIMFSYNNKELIINETVPNRFSPKSPDKAHLNLHINSLELGDSAVYFCDSSPPEVTGELFFGEGSRLTVL.